This T cell receptor beta chain derives from a study of human T cells and chemical hapten exposure. Time point defined: patch test 2, 6 weeks after DPC sensitization. Treatment denoted: therapeutic diphenylcyclopropenone sensitization with weekly scalp DPC. Blood collection happened ahead of applying each patch test. TCRdb reprocessed the RACE reads with MiXCR, giving one entry per CDR3 protein. The data contain 80,000 to 100,000 distinct CDR3 sequences, about 9% of them singletons. With respect to this clonotype: The antigen is unknown.

Study-level findings and limits: Counts of TCRs expanded at PT1 correlated positively with patch test score.

The sequencing here drew on whole blood, taken in connection with sensitization to the hapten diphenylcyclopropenone (DPC). The TCR comes from a woman in her forties with alopecia areata. Some clones in this sample may be carry-over from other donors' samples.

The CDR3 here is CASSSDNYRLGSTQYF. CDR3 sequence (DNA): TGTGCCAGCAGCTCAGACAACTACCGGCTGGGTTCAACGCAGTATTTT. The chain links TRBV11-1 to TRBJ2-3, with no clear D. V was clipped by 4 bases and J by 9 bases, with 23 bases between them. The CDR3 covers 16 residues. Germline V gene data show CDR1 as SGHAT and CDR2 as FQDESV (reference sequence).